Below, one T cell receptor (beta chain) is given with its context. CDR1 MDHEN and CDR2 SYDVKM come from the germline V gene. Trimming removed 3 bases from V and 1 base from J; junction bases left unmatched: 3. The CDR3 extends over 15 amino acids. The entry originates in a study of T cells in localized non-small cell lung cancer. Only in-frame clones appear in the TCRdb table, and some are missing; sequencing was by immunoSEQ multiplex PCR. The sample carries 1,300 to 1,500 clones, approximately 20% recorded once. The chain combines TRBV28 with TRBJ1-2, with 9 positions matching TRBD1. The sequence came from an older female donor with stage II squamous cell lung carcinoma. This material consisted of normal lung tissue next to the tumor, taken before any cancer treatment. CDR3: CASSFGDRDNYGYTF. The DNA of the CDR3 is TGTGCCAGCAGTTTTGGGGACAGGGATAACTATGGCTACACCTTC.